Sequencing of this T cell receptor (beta chain) was carried out in a study of T cell clonotyping in hematopoietic cell transplantation. Comments on this clone: Its specificity is unknown.

CDR3 length: 13 amino acids. Trimming stripped 4 bases from V and 2 bases from J, with 10 bases between. Germline V gene lookup returns CDR1 SGHRS and CDR2 YFSETQ. Time point indicated: recipient sample about 28 days before transplant, after cytoreduction. Recipient blood drawn about 28 days pretransplant and days 30, 100, 180 after. Study-level findings and limits: Graft donor and pretransplant recipient Inverse Simpson Index values predicted broader posttransplant TCR diversity.

The assay was immunoSEQ multiplex PCR, and TCRdb's table has in-frame clones only and misses some. Of roughly 6,400 clones in the sample, nearly 98% were seen once. The V call is TRBV5-1, the J call TRBJ2-7; no reliable D call. Here the sequenced sample was peripheral blood mononuclear cells, taken before stem cell transplant. This receptor was identified in a man between 70 and 80 years old with acute myeloid leukemia. Some clones in this sample may be carry-over from other donors' samples. CDR3 region: CASSPSGAYEQYF. CDR3 sequence (DNA): TGCGCCAGCAGCCCAAGTGGGGCCTACGAGCAGTACTTC.